This T cell receptor beta chain was profiled in a study of identical twins. Study-wide results and caveats: Cross-sectional statistics underpinned the conclusions; the same donors were not followed. Beta out-of-frame sequences displayed a weaker excess of sharing between twins. Researchers caution that invariant MAIT and iNKT cells could partly confound zero-insertion analyses.

A remark on this clonotype: Antigen specificity is unknown.

Trimming took 1 base from V and 0 from J; bases not matched to a gene: 6. This CDR3 has 16 residues. Germline loops: CDR1 DFQATT, CDR2 SNEGSKA (reference sequence). In TCRdb, the 5' RACE reads were re-called with MiXCR into one record per CDR3 protein. Of about 890,000 distinct CDR3 sequences listed, 9% to 15% were seen once; the top ten hold around 1.6%. The same specimen was also included in a second study, on yellow fever vaccine responses in identical twins.

Sequencing was done on a sample of PBMCs. The genes are TRBV20-1 and TRBJ1-3; 7 bases align to TRBD1. This receptor was obtained from a woman between 18 and 30 years old in good health. The CDR3 coding sequence is TGCAGTGCTAGAGCCAGGGGGAGTGTCTCTGGAAACACCATATATTTT. It encodes CSARARGSVSGNTIYF.